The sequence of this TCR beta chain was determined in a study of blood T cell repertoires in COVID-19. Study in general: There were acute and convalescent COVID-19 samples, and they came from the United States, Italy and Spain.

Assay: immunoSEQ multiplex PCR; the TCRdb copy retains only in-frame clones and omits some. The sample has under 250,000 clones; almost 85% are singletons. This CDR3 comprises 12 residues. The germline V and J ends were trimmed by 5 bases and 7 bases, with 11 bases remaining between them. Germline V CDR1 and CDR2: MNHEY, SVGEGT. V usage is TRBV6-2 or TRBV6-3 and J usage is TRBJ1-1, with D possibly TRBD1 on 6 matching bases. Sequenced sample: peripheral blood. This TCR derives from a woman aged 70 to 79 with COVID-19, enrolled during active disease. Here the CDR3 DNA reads TGTGCCAGCAGTGGGGGGGCCTTTGAAGCTTTCTTT. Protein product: CASSGGAFEAFF.